This TCR beta chain was captured in a study of regulatory T cells in long-lasting Graves disease. Study observations and caveats: Persistent disease preferred TRBV28, TRBJ1-2 and TRBJ2-5; new disease, TRBV20-1 and TRBJ2-1.

Specified time point: newly diagnosed GD, antithyroid drugs for less than 3 months. RNA from PBMCs was the source of the TCR library. This clonotype has only a few counts. No antigen is known for it. One junction end disagrees with the germline gene, perhaps due to a read error. Both iRepertoire HTBI primers and Arm-PCR of CDR3 regions were used to build the TCR beta libraries. Methods used by the authors: Spanning all samples, the identified segments comprised around 62 TRBV and around 13 TRBJ. TCRdb re-derived calls from the multiplex PCR reads in MiXCR, one entry per CDR3 protein. The V and J calls were determined by TCRdb, not by the authors. The table includes 200,000 to 250,000 distinct CDR3 sequences, around 20% detected once. This CDR3 spans 15 amino acids. The germline V gene has CDR1 MNHEY and CDR2 SVGAGI.

The chain employs TRBV6-5 and TRBJ2-1; 9 bases map to TRBD1. The sample was peripheral blood mononuclear cells (PBMCs), taken at new diagnosis, from a patient treated with antithyroid drugs. The sequence derives from a female donor with Graves disease. The CDR3 DNA reads TGTGCCAGCGGTTACGAGGACAGGGGTTCGCGTGAGCAGTTCTTC. It is translated as CASGYEDRGSREQFF.